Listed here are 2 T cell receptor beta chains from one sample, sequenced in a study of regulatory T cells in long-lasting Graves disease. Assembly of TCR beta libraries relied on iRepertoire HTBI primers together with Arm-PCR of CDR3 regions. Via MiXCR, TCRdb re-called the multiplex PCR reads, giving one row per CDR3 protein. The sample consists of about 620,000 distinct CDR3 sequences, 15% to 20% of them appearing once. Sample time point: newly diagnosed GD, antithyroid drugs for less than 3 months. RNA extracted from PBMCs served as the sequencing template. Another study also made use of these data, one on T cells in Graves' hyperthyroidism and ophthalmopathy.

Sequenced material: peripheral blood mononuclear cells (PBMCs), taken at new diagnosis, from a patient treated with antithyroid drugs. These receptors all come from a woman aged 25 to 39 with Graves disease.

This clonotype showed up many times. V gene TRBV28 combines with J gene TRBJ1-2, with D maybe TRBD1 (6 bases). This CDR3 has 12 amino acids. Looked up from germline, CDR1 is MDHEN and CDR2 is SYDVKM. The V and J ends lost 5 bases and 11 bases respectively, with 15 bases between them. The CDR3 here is CASSPRETGYTF. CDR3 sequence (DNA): TGTGCCAGCAGTCCACGGGAGACAGGATACACCTTC.

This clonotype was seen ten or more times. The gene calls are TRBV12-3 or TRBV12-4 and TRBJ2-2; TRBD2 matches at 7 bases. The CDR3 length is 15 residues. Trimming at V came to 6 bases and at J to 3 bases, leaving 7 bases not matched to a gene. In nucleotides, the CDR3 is TGTGCCAGCAGACCTAGCGGACTTGACACCGGGGAGCTGTTTTTT. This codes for CASRPSGLDTGELFF.